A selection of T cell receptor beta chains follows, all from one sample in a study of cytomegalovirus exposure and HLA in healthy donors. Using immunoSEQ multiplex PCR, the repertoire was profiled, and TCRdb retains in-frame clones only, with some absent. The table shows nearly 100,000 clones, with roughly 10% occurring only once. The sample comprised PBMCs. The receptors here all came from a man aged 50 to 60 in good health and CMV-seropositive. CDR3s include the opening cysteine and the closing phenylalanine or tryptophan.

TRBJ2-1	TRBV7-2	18	CASSLVPGTSGRGNEQFF
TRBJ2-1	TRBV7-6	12	CASSSRGDEQFF
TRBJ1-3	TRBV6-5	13	CASSYSIGNTIYF
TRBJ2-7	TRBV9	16	CASSVDGTGSRYEQYF
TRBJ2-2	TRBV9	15	CASSVTAENTGELFF
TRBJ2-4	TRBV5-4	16	CASSLGGREGQNIQYF
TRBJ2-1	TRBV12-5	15	CASGPGVHSYNEQFF
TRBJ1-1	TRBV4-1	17	CASSQDPPRGSNTEAFF
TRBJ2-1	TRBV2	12	CASNQDYNEQFF
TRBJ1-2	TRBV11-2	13	CASSLGTGYGYTF
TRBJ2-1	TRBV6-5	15	CASSLSGASNNEQFF
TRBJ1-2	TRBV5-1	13	CASSSQGGYGYTF
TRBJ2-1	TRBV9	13	CASSVASTHEQFF
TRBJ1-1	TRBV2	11	CASSSRNEAFF
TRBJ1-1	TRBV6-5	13	CASSRDRNTEAFF
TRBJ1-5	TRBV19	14	CASSIVGGNQPQHF
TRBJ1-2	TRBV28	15	CASRKKSYYDLSYTF
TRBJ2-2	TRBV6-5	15	CASSLGQGNTGELFF
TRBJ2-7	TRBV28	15	CASSLWPGSTYEQYF
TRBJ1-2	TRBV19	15	CASSSGQGVNYGYTF
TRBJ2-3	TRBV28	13	CASRGTVTDTQYF
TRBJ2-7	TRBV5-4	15	CASSLGREPLYEQYF
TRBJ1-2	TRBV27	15	CASRPRLTGQGGYTF
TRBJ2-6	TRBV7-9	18	CASSGRTSALSGANVLTF
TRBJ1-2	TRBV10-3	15	CAILRQDSSNYGYTF
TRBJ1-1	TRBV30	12	CAWSPLTTEAFF
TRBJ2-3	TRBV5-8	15	CASSLTGKSTDTQYF
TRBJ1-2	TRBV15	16	CATSRDRRASGYGYTF
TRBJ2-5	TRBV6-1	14	CASSGPFRGETQYF
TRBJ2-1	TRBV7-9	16	CASSYRGRRSNNEQFF
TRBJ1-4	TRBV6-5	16	CASSYSAQGGGEKLFF